Here is one T cell receptor (beta chain) with its context. Its antigen is not identified. The data were taken from a study of cytomegalovirus exposure and HLA in healthy donors. Study results and limitations: Reports state that TCR beta sequences accurately predicted most subjects' HLA-A and HLA-B alleles.

This CDR3 has 15 residues. CDR1 and CDR2 (germline): MNHEY, SVGAGI. V was pared by 7 bases and J by 1 base, with 16 bases between. In the PCR, 60 Vbeta and 13 Jbeta primers were used. Per the authors' pipeline: Unique TCR beta chains totaled some 78 million in a later count, with some 10 million of them shared. Repertoires were generated with immunoSEQ multiplex PCR, while TCRdb's copy carries only in-frame clones and drops some. V, J and clone size derive from that table, while D and trimming were established from the DNA sequence. This table holds approximately 100,000 clones, 74% found once. Sequenced material: PBMCs. The chain joins TRBV6-5 to TRBJ1-1; D is perhaps TRBD1 (6 bases). The receptor was isolated from a man aged 50 to 60 in good health and CMV-seropositive. The CDR3 loop reads CASISNHRANTEAFF. The CDR3 DNA reads TGTGCCAGCATTAGCAACCACAGGGCGAACACTGAAGCTTTCTTT.